A selection of T cell receptor beta chains follows, all from one sample in a study of HIV-infected patients and healthy controls. TCRdb itself ran the 5' RACE reads through MiXCR, one entry per CDR3 protein. Of tens of thousands of distinct CDR3 sequences in the sample, about 16% were seen once. Input material: CD4+ T cells from blood. The source is a human donor in good health. Both conserved end residues are part of each CDR3. The order of the fields is V gene, clone size, D gene, J gene, CDR3 DNA, CDR3 protein. D genes are given only for firm matches. For some rows the clone size is stated as once, few or many, or as a class when expanded; others skip it.

TRBV5-5	.	TRBD1	TRBJ1-1	TGTGCCAGCAGCCTACAGGGGACACAGATGAACACTGAAGCTTTCTTT	CASSLQGTQMNTEAFF
TRBV11-2	.	.	TRBJ2-1	TGTGCCAGCAGCCCCTTACTCCCATCGGGTGATCCGTTCTTC	CASSPLLPSGDPFF
TRBV10-3	few	.	TRBJ2-4	TGTGCCATCAGTGAGTCGACGGTGATTCAGTACTTC	CAISESTVIQYF
TRBV18	.	TRBD2	TRBJ2-1	TGTGCCAGCTCACCACCGACTAGCGGGAGCTCTGAGCAGTTCTTC	CASSPPTSGSSEQFF
TRBV7-2	few	.	TRBJ1-1	TGTGCCAGCAGCGGCTCCGAAGTAAACACTGAAGCTTTCTTT	CASSGSEVNTEAFF
TRBV28	few	.	TRBJ1-5	TGTGCCAGCAGTGTCTACAGGGACCGTATTAATCAGCCCCAGCATTTT	CASSVYRDRINQPQHF
TRBV5-1	.	.	TRBJ2-3	TGCGCCAGCAGCTTGGGTGACACGCAGTATTTT	CASSLGDTQYF
TRBV18	once	.	TRBJ2-2	TGTGCCAGCTCACGCGGATTGCCGAGCGCCGGGGAGCTGTTTTTT	CASSRGLPSAGELFF
TRBV7-9	.	.	TRBJ1-1	TGTGCCAGCAGCCTGAACACTGAAGCTTTCTTT	CASSLNTEAFF
TRBV15	.	.	TRBJ2-3	TGTGCCACCAGCGCAAAATTCCCGGGGATGGCAGATACGCAGTATTTT	CATSAKFPGMADTQYF
TRBV12-3/TRBV12-4	many	.	TRBJ2-5	TGTGCCAGCAGACGAGGACTCGAACAAGAGACCCAGTACTTC	CASRRGLEQETQYF
TRBV14	many	.	TRBJ1-1	TGTGCCAGCAGCCAAGGCACCCTCCCGGGGAGGACTGAAGCTTTCTTT	CASSQGTLPGRTEAFF
TRBV7-9	.	.	TRBJ1-1	TGTGCCAGCAGAGGAACAAGGGAAACTGAAGCTTTCTTT	CASRGTRETEAFF
TRBV7-9	few	TRBD2	TRBJ2-3	TGTGCCAGCAGCTCAGCGGGGGAGCCCACAGATACGCAGTATTTT	CASSSAGEPTDTQYF
TRBV2	.	TRBD1	TRBJ2-7	TGTGCCAGCAGTATTGACAGGGGGCAGGACGAGCAGTACTTC	CASSIDRGQDEQYF
TRBV5-5	few	TRBD2	TRBJ2-3	TGTGCCAGCAGCTTCGGCGGGAGGGCGGCTCATACGCAGTATTTT	CASSFGGRAAHTQYF
TRBV25-1	many	.	TRBJ2-5	TGTGCCAGCAGTGATAGGGGACGCGTCCAAGAGACCCAGTACTTC	CASSDRGRVQETQYF
TRBV7-2	few	.	TRBJ2-7	TGTGCCAGCAGCTTAGGATTGCCAGCGACGGCCTACGAGCAGTACTTC	CASSLGLPATAYEQYF
TRBV20-1	many	TRBD2	TRBJ2-3	TGCAGTGCTACACCGCCCGGGACTAGCGGGGGGTGGACAGATACGCAGTATTTT	CSATPPGTSGGWTDTQYF
TRBV5-6	few	.	TRBJ2-3	TGTGCCAGCAGCCGCGGCATGGCCGATACGCAGTATTTT	CASSRGMADTQYF
TRBV12-3/TRBV12-4	few	.	TRBJ2-1	TGTGCCAGCAGCCACCGAACTGAATACAATGAGCAGTTCTTC	CASSHRTEYNEQFF
TRBV15	few	.	TRBJ1-3	TGTGCCACCAGCAGAGGGGACGGGAAATCTGGAAACACCATATATTTT	CATSRGDGKSGNTIYF
TRBV29-1	.	.	TRBJ2-7	TGCAGCGTTTCCTCCAGGGGTTCCCACTCCTACGAGCAGTACTTC	CSVSSRGSHSYEQYF
TRBV29-1	few	TRBD2	TRBJ2-7	TGCAGCGTTGGTACTAGCGGGAGTTTTCGGGGTGGGCAGTACTTC	CSVGTSGSFRGGQYF
TRBV27	.	.	TRBJ1-5	TGTGCCAGCACCTCCACAGGGTCTAATCAGCCCCAGCATTTT	CASTSTGSNQPQHF
TRBV29-1	.	TRBD1	TRBJ2-7	TGCAGCGCGGGTGCCGCCGGGACAGGGGCCTCGGAGCAGTACTTC	CSAGAAGTGASEQYF
TRBV7-2	many	TRBD2	TRBJ2-1	TGTGCCAGCAGCTTAGCGCTAAAGGCTAGCGGGGGTCTCGACAATGAGCAGTTCTTC	CASSLALKASGGLDNEQFF
TRBV12-3/TRBV12-4	many	.	TRBJ1-2	TGTGCCAGCAGTTTTGGACGGACCTATGGCTACACCTTC	CASSFGRTYGYTF
TRBV20-1	.	TRBD2	TRBJ2-1	TGCAGTGCTAGAGGAGGACTAGCGGGGACTAATGAGCAGTTCTTC	CSARGGLAGTNEQFF
TRBV24-1	few	.	TRBJ1-1	TGTGCCACCAGTGATTCAAACACTGAAGCTTTCTTT	CATSDSNTEAFF
TRBV10-3	few	TRBD2	TRBJ2-5	TGTGCCATCAGTGGGCAAGCGGGGGGGCAAGAGACCCAGTACTTC	CAISGQAGGQETQYF
TRBV11-2	few	.	TRBJ2-5	TGTGCCAGCAGCCGCGGCAGGTTACAAGAGACCCAGTACTTC	CASSRGRLQETQYF
TRBV18	.	TRBD1	TRBJ1-4	TGTGCCAGCTCACCGACGGGACAGGGGTTTACTAATGAAAAACTGTTTTTT	CASSPTGQGFTNEKLFF
TRBV21-1	few	.	TRBJ2-1	TGTGCCAGCAGCAACAGCCAGCGGGACAATGAGCAGTTCTTC	CASSNSQRDNEQFF
TRBV12-3/TRBV12-4	many	.	TRBJ1-5	TGTGCCAGCAGTCCCACACGGCAGCCCCAGCATTTT	CASSPTRQPQHF
TRBV7-2	many	.	TRBJ2-1	TGTGCCAGCAGCGCCTACAGGAACAATGAGCAGTTCTTC	CASSAYRNNEQFF